The clone carrying this T cell receptor (beta chain) was counted a few times. Its cognate antigen is unknown. The source of the sample is a study of shared clonotypes between healthy human individuals. Across the study: The cohort comprised a couple of women and a few men. Their ages spanned 18 to 49 years. Points from the study as a whole: Shared clonotypes across all four donors exceeded non-shared ones in generation probability.

Researchers partitioned CD4+ cells into CD45RA+ naive and CD45RA-negative memory subsets. The repertoire was sequenced with immunoSEQ multiplex PCR; TCRdb's copy has only in-frame clones and lacks some. The sample includes around 2.5 million clones, roughly 93% of them seen just once. CDR3 length: 14 residues. Trimming stripped 2 bases from V and 6 bases from J, with 14 bases between. Germline V CDR1 and CDR2: KGHSH, LQKENI. This receptor was obtained from a man aged 18 to 30 in good health. Some clones in this sample may be carry-over from other donors' samples. V gene TRBV18 combines with J gene TRBJ2-7; no firm D call. Sequenced: naive CD4+ T cells from PBMCs. The subset is: CD45RA+ positively selected. CDR3 in DNA: TGTGCCAGCTCACCAGCGGCAGGTCTTCGCGAGCAGTACTTC. It encodes CASSPAAGLREQYF.